This T cell receptor beta chain was captured in a study of blood T cell repertoires in COVID-19. Study-wide context: COVID-19 samples from acute and convalescent phases originated in the United States, Italy and Spain. T cells, B-cell-depleted T cells, or PBMCs provided the cDNA or gDNA that served as material.

As processed by the authors: Using reference gene primer amplification, nucleated cell counts were estimated. Assay: immunoSEQ multiplex PCR; the TCRdb copy retains only in-frame clones and omits some. D and trimming were read from the DNA, whereas the V and J calls and clone size are those reported in that table. Here the sample spans 350,000 or so clones, 80% to 90% being singletons. The CDR3 is 16 residues long. J was trimmed by 4 bases and V by 0 bases; bases with no gene match: 6. Germline CDR1 reads LGHDT; CDR2 reads YNNKEL (reference sequence). Self-reported history from a screening survey and questionnaire set each donor's cohort.

Sequencing was performed on PBMCs or T cells enriched from blood (not recorded which). This clonotype was obtained from a woman aged 40 to 55 with acute COVID-19. The chain has TRBV3-1 (or the pseudogene TRBV3-2) and TRBJ1-1; TRBD1 agrees at 9 bases. CDR3 loop: CASSQEAVTGGTEAFF. CDR3 DNA: TGTGCCAGCAGCCAAGAGGCCGTGACAGGGGGCACTGAAGCTTTCTTT.